This T cell receptor (beta chain) was sequenced in a study of identical twins. In TCRdb, the 5' RACE reads were re-called with MiXCR into one record per CDR3 protein. The table records 300,000 to 400,000 distinct CDR3 sequences, around an eighth of them present only once. Every donor was a healthy Caucasian. This clonotype was counted between two and nine times. Between the trimmed V and J ends, which lost 6 bases and 2 bases, there was a span of 16 bases. Germline V gene data show CDR1 as MNHEY and CDR2 as SVGEGT. This CDR3 region has 16 residues. Separately, the same data were catalogued under a study of yellow fever vaccine responses in identical twins.

The TCR was taken from a woman aged 18-29 years in good health. The sample consisted of CD8+ T cells sorted from blood. The chain has TRBV6-2 or TRBV6-3 and TRBJ2-2; TRBD2 is a possible D gene (6 bases). This chain's CDR3 is CASSGSRDYNTGELFF. Written as DNA, the CDR3 is TGTGCCAGCAGCGGATCGCGGGATTATAACACCGGGGAGCTGTTTTTT.